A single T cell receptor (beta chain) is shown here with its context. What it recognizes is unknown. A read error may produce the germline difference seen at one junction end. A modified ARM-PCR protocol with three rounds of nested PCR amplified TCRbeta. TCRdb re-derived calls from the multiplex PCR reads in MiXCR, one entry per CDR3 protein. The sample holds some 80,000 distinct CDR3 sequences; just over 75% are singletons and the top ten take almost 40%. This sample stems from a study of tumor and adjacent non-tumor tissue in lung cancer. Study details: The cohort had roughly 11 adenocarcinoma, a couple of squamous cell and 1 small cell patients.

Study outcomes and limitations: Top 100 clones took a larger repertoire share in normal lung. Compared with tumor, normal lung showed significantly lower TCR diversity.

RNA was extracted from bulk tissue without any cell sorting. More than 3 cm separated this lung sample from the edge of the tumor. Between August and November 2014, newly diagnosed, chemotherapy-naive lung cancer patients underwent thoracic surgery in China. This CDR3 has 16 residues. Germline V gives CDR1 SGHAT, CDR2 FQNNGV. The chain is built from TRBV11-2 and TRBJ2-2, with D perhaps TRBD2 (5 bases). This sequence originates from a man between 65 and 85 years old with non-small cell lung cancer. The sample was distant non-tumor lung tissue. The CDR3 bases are TGTGCCAGCAGCTTAGTGGGCACATGTATTGCCGGGGAGTTGTTTTTT. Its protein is CASSLVGTCIAGELFF.